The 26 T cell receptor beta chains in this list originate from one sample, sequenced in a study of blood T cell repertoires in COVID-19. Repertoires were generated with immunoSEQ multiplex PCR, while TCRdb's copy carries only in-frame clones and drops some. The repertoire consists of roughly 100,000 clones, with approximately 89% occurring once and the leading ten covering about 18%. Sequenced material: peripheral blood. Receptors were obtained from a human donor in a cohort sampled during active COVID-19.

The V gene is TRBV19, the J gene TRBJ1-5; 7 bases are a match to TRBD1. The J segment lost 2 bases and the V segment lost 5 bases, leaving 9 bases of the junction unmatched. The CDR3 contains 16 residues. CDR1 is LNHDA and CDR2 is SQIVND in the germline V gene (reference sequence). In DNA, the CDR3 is TGTGCCAGTAGTCCTGGACAGGCCCAGGGCAATCAGCCCCAGCATTTT. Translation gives CASSPGQAQGNQPQHF. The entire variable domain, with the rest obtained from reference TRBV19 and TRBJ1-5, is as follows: DGGITQSPKYLFRKEGQNVTLSCEQNLNHDAMYWYRQDPGQGLRLIYYSQIVNDFQKGDIAEGYSVSREKKESFPLTVTSAQKNPTAFYLCASSPGQAQGNQPQHFGDGTRLSIL.

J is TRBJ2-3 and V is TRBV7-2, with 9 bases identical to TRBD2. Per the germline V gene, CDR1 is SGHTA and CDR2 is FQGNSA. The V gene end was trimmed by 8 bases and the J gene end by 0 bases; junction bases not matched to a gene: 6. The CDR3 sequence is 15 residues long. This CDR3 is CASARGGASTDTQYF. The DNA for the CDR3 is TGTGCCAGCGCCCGCGGGGGGGCGAGCACAGATACGCAGTATTTT.

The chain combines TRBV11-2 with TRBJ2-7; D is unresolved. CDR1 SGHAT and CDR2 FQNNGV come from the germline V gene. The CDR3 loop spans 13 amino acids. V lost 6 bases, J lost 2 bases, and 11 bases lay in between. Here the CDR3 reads CASSYSPTYEQYF. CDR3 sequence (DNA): TGTGCCAGCAGTTACTCACCTACCTACGAGCAGTACTTC.

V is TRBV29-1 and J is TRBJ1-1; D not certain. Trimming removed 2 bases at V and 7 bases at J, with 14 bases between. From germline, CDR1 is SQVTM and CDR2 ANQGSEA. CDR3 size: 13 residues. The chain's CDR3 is CSVERTPLSEAFF. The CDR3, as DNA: TGCAGCGTTGAACGGACTCCCTTAAGTGAAGCTTTCTTT.

Here the CDR3 DNA reads TGTGCCAGTAGTATTGGTTCGGGGTGGTCCACTGAAGCTTTCTTT. Translation: CASSIGSGWSTEAFF. V is TRBV19 and J is TRBJ1-1, with unresolved D. The germline CDR1 and CDR2 sequences are LNHDA and SQIVND (reference sequence). With 3 bases removed from V and 4 bases from J, the gap between germline ends came to 15 bases. CDR3 size: 15 residues.

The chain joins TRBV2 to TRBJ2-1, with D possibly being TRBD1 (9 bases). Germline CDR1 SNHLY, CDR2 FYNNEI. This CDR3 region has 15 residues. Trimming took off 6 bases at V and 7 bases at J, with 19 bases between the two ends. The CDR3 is CASSGGDRVLNEQFF. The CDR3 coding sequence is TGTGCCAGCAGCGGGGGGGACAGGGTGTTGAATGAGCAGTTCTTC.

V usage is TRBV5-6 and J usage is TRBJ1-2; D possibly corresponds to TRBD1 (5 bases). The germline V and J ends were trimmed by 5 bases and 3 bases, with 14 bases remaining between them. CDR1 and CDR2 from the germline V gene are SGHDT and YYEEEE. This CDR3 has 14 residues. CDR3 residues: CASRLWRDDYGYTF. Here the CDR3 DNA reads TGTGCCAGCAGGTTGTGGAGGGACGACTATGGCTACACCTTC. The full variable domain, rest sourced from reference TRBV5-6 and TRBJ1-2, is DAGVTQSPTHLIKTRGQQVTLRCSPKSGHDTVSWYQQALGQGPQFIFQYYEEEERQRGNFPDRFSGHQFPNYSSELNVNALLLGDSALYLCASRLWRDDYGYTFGSGTRLTVV.

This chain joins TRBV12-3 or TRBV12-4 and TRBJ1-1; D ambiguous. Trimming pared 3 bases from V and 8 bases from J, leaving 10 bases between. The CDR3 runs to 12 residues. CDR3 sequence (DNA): TGTGCCAGCAGTTTGGTGCCACGGGAAGCTTTCTTT. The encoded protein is CASSLVPREAFF.

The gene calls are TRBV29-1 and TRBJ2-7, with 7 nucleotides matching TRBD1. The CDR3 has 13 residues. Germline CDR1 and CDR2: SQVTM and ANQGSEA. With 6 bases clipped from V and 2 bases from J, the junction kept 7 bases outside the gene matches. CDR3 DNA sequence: TGCAGCGTGAAGTCGGGACAGACCTACGAGCAGTACTTC. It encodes CSVKSGQTYEQYF.

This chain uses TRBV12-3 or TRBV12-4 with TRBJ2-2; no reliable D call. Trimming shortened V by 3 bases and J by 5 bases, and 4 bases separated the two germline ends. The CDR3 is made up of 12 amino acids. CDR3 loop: CASSFGTGELFF. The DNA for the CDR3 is TGTGCCAGCAGTTTCGGGACCGGGGAGCTGTTTTTT.

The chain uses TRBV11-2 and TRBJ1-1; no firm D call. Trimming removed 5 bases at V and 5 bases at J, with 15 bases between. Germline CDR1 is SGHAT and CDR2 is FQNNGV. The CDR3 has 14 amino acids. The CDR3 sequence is CASSAGNRGTEAFF. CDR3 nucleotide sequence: TGTGCCAGCAGCGCCGGGAACAGAGGGACTGAAGCTTTCTTT. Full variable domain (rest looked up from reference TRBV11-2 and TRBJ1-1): EAGVAQSPRYKIIEKRQSVAFWCNPISGHATLYWYQQILGQGPKLLIQFQNNGVVDDSQLPKDRFSAERLKGVDSTLKIQPAKLEDSAVYLCASSAGNRGTEAFFGQGTRLTVV.

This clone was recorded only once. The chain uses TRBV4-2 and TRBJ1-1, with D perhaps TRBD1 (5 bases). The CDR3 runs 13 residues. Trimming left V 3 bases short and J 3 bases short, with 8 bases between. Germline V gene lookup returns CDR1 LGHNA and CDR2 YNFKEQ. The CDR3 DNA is TGTGCCAGCAGCCAGTCAGGGCACACTGAAGCTTTCTTT. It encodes CASSQSGHTEAFF.

This chain's CDR3 is CASSVAGHATTSGNTIYF. The CDR3 coding sequence is TGTGCCAGCAGCGTAGCGGGACACGCTACGACCTCTGGAAACACCATATATTTT. This chain uses TRBV9 with TRBJ1-3, with D possibly being TRBD1 (6 bases). Germline CDR1 SGDLS, CDR2 YYNGEE. The CDR3 is 18 residues long. V lost 0 bases to trimming and J lost 0 bases, with 16 bases between them.

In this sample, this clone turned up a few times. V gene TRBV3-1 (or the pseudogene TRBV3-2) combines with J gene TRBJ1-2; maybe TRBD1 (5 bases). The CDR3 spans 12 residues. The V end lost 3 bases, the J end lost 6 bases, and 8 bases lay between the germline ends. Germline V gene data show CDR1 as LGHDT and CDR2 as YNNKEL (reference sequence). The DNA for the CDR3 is TGTGCCAGCAGCCATGGGGGGAATGGCTACACCTTC. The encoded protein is CASSHGGNGYTF.

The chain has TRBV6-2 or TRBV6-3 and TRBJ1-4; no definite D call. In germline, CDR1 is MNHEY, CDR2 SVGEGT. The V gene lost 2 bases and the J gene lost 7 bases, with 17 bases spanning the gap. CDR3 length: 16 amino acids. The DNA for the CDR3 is TGTGCCAGCAGTTACGGAGCCGTCCCCCGGGGTGAAAAACTGTTTTTT. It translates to CASSYGAVPRGEKLFF.

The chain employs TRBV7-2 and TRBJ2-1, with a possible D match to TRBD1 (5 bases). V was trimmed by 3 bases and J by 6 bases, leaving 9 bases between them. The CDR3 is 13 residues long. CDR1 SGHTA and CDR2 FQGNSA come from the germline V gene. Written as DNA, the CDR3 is TGTGCCAGCAGCTTTCGTAGGGGCAATGAGCAGTTCTTC. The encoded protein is CASSFRRGNEQFF.

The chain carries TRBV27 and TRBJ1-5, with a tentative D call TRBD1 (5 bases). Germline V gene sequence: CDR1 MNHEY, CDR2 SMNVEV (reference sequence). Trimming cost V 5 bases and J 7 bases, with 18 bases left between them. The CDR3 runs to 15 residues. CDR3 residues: CASSPRSGGVQPQHF. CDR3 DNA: TGTGCCAGCAGTCCCAGGTCGGGGGGTGTACAGCCCCAGCATTTT.

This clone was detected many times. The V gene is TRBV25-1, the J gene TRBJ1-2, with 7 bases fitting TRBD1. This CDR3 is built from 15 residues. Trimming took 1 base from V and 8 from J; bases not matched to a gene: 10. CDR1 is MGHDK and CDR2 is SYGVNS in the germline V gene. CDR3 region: CASSESGGPKAGYTF. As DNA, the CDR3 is TGTGCCAGCAGTGAATCAGGGGGGCCAAAGGCGGGCTACACCTTC.

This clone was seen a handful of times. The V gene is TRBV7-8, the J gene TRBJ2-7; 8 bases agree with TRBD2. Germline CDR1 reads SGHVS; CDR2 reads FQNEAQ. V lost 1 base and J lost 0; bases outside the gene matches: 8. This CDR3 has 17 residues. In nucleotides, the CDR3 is TGTGCCAGCAGCTTAGGTGACGGGGGGGGGCCCTCCTACGAGCAGTACTTC. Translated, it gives CASSLGDGGGPSYEQYF.

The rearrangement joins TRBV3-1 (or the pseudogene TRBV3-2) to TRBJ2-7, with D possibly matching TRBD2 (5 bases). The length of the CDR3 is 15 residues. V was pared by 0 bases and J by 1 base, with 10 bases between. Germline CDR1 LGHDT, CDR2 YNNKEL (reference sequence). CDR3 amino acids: CASSQDRRRSYEQYF. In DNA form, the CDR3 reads TGTGCCAGCAGCCAAGATCGGAGGAGGTCCTACGAGCAGTACTTC.

CDR3 bases: TGTGCCAGCAGGTCCCCCGCTGGGGGGTTTGGCTACACCTTC. Amino acids: CASRSPAGGFGYTF. The chain employs TRBV28 and TRBJ1-2, with D possibly matching TRBD1 (5 bases). The CDR3 is 14 amino acids. The V gene's germline CDR1 is MDHEN and CDR2 SYDVKM. The V and J ends lost 6 bases and 7 bases respectively, with 18 bases between them.

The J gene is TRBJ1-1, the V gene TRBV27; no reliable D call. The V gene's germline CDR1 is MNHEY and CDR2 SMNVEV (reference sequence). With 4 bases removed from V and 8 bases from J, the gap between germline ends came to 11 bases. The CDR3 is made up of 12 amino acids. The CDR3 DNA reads TGTGCCAGCAGTTCAATCTACTCCGAAGCTTTCTTT. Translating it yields CASSSIYSEAFF.

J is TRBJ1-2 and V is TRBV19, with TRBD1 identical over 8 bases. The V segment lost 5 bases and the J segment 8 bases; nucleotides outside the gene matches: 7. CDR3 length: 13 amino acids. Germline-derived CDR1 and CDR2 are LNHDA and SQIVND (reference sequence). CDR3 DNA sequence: TGTGCCAGTAGTCTCGGACAGGGAAGGGGCTACACCTTC. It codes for CASSLGQGRGYTF.

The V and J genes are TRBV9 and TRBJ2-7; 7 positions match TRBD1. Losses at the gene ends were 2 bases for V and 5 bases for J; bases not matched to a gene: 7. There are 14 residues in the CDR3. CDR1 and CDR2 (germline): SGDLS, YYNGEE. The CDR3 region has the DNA TGTGCCAGCAGCGTTCGGACAGGTTCGGACGAGCAGTACTTC. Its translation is CASSVRTGSDEQYF.

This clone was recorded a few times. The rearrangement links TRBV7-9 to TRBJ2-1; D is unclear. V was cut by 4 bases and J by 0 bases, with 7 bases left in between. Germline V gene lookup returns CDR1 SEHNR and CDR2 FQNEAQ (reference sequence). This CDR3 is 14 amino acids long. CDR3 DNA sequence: TGTGCCAGCAGCTCACCGAGCTCCTACAATGAGCAGTTCTTC. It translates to CASSSPSSYNEQFF.

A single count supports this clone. CDR3 amino acids: CASSLEMGQGTEAFF. DNA for the CDR3: TGTGCCAGCAGCTTAGAGATGGGGCAGGGGACTGAAGCTTTCTTT. J is TRBJ1-1 and V is TRBV7-9, with D perhaps matching TRBD1 (6 bases). Trimming left V 1 base short and J 5 bases short, with 14 bases between. This CDR3 comprises 15 residues. Germline loops: CDR1 SEHNR, CDR2 FQNEAQ (reference sequence).